One and the same sample provided the 3 T cell receptor beta chains below, sequenced in a study of response to subunit inactivated influenza vaccine. From the RT-PCR reads, TCRdb called clonotypes with MiXCR, one entry per CDR3 protein. The table records 600,000 to 850,000 distinct CDR3 sequences, 14% of them present only once. This sample comprised PBMCs from blood, obtained around two weeks before vaccination. These receptors came from a man aged 50 or older who received an inactivated influenza vaccine.

Ten or more counts support this clonotype. V gene TRBV9 combines with J gene TRBJ1-3; D gene ambiguous. Germline CDR1 SGDLS, CDR2 YYNGEE. Trimming stripped 0 bases from V and 4 bases from J, with 2 bases between. The CDR3 sequence is 12 residues long. The CDR3 here is CASSVDGNTIYF. The CDR3 nucleotides read TGTGCCAGCAGCGTAGACGGAAACACCATATATTTT. Looking up the rest from reference TRBV9 and TRBJ1-3 gives the full variable domain: DSGVTQTPKHLITATGQRVTLRCSPRSGDLSVYWYQQSLDQGLQFLIQYYNGEERAKGNILERFSAQQFPDLHSELNLSSLELGDSALYFCASSVDGNTIYFGEGSWLTVV.

The chain combines TRBV7-2 with TRBJ2-1; D is possibly TRBD1 (6 bases). The CDR3 is made up of 15 amino acids. From germline, CDR1 is SGHTA and CDR2 FQGNSA. V was pared by 6 bases and J by 3 bases, with 15 bases between. CDR3 in amino acids: CASSRLIRGYNEQFF. The DNA of the CDR3 is TGTGCCAGCAGTCGACTCATCAGGGGCTACAATGAGCAGTTCTTC.

This clonotype was detected only a few times. The rearrangement joins TRBV2 to TRBJ1-4, with a possible D match to TRBD1 (6 bases). V was clipped by 7 bases and J by 7 bases, with 16 bases between them. The CDR3 totals 14 residues. Germline lookup yields CDR1 SNHLY and CDR2 FYNNEI. In nucleotides, the CDR3 is TGTGCCAGCACCCAAGGGGGGGCAGGTGAAAAACTGTTTTTT. Translating gives CASTQGGAGEKLFF.